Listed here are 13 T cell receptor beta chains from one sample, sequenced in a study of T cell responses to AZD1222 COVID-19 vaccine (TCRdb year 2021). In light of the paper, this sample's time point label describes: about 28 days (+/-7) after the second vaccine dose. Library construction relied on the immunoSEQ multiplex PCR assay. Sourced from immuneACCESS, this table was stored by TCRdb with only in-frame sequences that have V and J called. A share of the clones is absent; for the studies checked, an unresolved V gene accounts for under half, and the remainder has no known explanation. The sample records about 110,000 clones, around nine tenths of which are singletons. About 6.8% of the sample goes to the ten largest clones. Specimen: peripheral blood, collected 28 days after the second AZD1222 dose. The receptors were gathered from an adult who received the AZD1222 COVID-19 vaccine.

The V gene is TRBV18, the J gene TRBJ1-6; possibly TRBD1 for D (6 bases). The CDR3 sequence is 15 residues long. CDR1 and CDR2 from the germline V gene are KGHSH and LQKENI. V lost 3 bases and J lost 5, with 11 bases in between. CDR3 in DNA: TGTGCCAGCTCACCGATGGACAGTAATAATTCACCCCTCCACTTT. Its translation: CASSPMDSNNSPLHF. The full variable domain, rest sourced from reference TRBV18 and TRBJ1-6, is NAGVMQNPRHLVRRRGQEARLRCSPMKGHSHVYWYRQLPEEGLKFMVYLQKENIIDESGMPKERFSAEFPKEGPSILRIQQVVRGDSAAYFCASSPMDSNNSPLHFGNGTRLTVT.

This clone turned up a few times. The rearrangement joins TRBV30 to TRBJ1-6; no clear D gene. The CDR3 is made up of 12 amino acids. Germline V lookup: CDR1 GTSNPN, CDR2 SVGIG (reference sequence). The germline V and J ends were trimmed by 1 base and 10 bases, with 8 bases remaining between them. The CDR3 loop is CAWSGLGSPLHF. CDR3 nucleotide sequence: TGTGCCTGGAGTGGGCTGGGGTCACCCCTCCACTTT. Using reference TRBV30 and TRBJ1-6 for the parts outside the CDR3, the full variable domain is SQTIHQWPATLVQPVGSPLSLECTVEGTSNPNLYWYRQAAGRGLQLLFYSVGIGQISSEVPQNLSASRPQDRQFILSSKKLLLSDSGFYLCAWSGLGSPLHFGNGTRLTVT.

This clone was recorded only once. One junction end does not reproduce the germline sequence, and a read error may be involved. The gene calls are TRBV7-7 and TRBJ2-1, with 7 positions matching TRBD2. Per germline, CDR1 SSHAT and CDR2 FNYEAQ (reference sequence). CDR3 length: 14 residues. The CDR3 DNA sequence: TGTGCTAGCAGCTTAGATTGGGAGGGCTCGGAGCAGTTCTTC. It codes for CASSLDWEGSEQFF.

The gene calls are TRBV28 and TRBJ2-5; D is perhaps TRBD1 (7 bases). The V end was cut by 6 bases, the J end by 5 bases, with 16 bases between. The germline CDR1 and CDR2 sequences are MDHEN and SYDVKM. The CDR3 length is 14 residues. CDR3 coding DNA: TGTGCCAGCAGCCAGGGGGGCCGAGCGGAGACCCAGTACTTC. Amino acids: CASSQGGRAETQYF.

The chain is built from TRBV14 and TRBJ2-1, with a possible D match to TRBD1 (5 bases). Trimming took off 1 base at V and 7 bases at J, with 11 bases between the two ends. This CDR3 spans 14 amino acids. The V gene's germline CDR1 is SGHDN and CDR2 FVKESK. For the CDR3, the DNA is TGTGCCAGCAGCCAAGCCCGCAGGGAAAATGAGCAGTTCTTC. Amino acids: CASSQARRENEQFF.

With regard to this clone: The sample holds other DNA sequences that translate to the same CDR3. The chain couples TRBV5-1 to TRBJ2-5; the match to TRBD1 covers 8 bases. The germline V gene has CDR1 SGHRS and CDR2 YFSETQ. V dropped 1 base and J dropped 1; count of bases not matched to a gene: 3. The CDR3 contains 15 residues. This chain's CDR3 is CASSLSGQGQETQYF. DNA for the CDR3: TGCGCCAGCAGCTTGTCAGGACAGGGCCAAGAGACCCAGTACTTC.

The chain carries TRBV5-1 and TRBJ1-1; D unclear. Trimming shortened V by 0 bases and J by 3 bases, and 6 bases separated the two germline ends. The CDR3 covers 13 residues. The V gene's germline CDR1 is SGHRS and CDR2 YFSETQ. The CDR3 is CASSLAADTEAFF. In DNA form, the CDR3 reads TGCGCCAGCAGCTTGGCCGCTGACACTGAAGCTTTCTTT.

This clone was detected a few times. Here the CDR3 reads CSAIEGARYEQYF. The CDR3, as DNA: TGCAGTGCTATTGAGGGGGCGCGATACGAGCAGTACTTC. The chain has TRBV20-1 and TRBJ2-7, with TRBD1 identical over 7 bases. V trimming: 4 bases; J trimming: 4 bases; junction bases outside the gene matches: 7. The length of the CDR3 is 13 residues. Germline CDR1 DFQATT, CDR2 SNEGSKA (reference sequence).

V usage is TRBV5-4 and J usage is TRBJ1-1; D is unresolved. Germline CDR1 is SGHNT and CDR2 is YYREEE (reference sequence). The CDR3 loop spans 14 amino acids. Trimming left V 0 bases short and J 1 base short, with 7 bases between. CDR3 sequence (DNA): TGTGCCAGCAGCTTGGACAGCCAGAACACTGAAGCTTTCTTT. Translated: CASSLDSQNTEAFF.

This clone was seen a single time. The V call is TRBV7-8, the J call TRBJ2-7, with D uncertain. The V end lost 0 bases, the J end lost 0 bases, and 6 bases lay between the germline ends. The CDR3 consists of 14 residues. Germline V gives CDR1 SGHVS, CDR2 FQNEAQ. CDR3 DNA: TGTGCCAGCAGCTTAGCGGGGTTCTCCTACGAGCAGTACTTC. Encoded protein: CASSLAGFSYEQYF. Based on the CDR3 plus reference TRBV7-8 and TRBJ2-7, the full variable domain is GAGVSQSPRYKVAKRGQDVALRCDPISGHVSLFWYQQALGQGPEFLTYFQNEAQLDKSGLPSDRFFAERPEGSVSTLKIQRTQQEDSAVYLCASSLAGFSYEQYFGPGTRLTVT.

The CDR3 here is CASSSGQGYVYNEQFF. For the CDR3, the DNA is TGTGCCAGCAGTTCGGGACAGGGATACGTTTACAATGAGCAGTTCTTC. J is TRBJ2-1 and V is TRBV27; 9 bases fit TRBD1. The germline CDR1 and CDR2 sequences are MNHEY and SMNVEV (reference sequence). The trim removed 4 bases at V and 4 bases at J, leaving 8 bases unmatched. This CDR3 has 16 amino acids.

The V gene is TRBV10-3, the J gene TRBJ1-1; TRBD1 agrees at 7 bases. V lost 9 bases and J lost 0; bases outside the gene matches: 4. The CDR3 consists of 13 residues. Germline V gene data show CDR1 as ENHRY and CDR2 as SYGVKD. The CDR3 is CAIWDSMNTEAFF. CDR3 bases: TGTGCCATTTGGGACAGCATGAACACTGAAGCTTTCTTT.

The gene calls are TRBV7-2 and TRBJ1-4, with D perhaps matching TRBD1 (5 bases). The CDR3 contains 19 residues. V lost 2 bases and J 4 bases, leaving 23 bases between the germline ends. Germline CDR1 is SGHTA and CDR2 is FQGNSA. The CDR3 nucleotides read TGTGCCAGCAGCTTATCCCCCCCACACCGGAAGGGGTATAATGAAAAACTGTTTTTT. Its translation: CASSLSPPHRKGYNEKLFF.